The 30 T cell receptor beta chains below were found in one sample sequenced in a study of early T cells in non-severe SARS-CoV-2 infection (dated by TCRdb to the early 2020s). The receptor library was made with 5' RACE. TCRdb shows the sequencer as NextSeq 500. Starting from the raw public reads, TCRdb applied fastp trimming at Q25, assembled clones with MiXCR and retained in-frame beta chains. Records with the same CDR3 protein are collapsed into one entry carrying the most frequent genes and DNA. The sample table contains about 49,000 distinct CDR3 sequences; only one count was recorded for less than 15% of them. The biggest ten clones account for about 2.7% of the sample. The sequences come from whole blood, collected at baseline. The source of these receptors is an adult who was a healthcare worker with PCR-confirmed SARS-CoV-2 infection or an uninfected control (not recorded which).

This clonotype was detected many times. The chain is built from TRBV28 and TRBJ2-3, with unresolved D. The CDR3 extends over 16 amino acids. V lost 1 base and J lost 9, with 20 bases in between. The germline CDR1 and CDR2 sequences are MDHEN and SYDVKM. The CDR3: CASSLFLGGNEPTQYF. Here the CDR3 DNA reads TGTGCCAGCAGTTTATTTTTAGGTGGGAACGAACCCACGCAGTATTTT.

The V gene is TRBV19, the J gene TRBJ2-1; 10 nucleotides agree with TRBD2. V shed 2 bases and J 10 bases; nucleotides not matched to a gene: 8. The CDR3 has 15 residues. Germline-derived CDR1 and CDR2 are LNHDA and SQIVND (reference sequence). The CDR3 loop reads CASSIPGTSAEEQFF. In DNA, the CDR3 is TGTGCCAGTAGTATACCCGGGACTAGCGCGGAGGAGCAGTTCTTC.

J is TRBJ1-5 and V is TRBV20-1, with 7 bases lining up with TRBD1. This CDR3 contains 13 residues. V shed 8 bases and J 4 bases; nucleotides not matched to a gene: 8. Germline CDR1 reads DFQATT; CDR2 reads SNEGSKA (reference sequence). The CDR3 sequence: CSYYRGPNQPQHF. In nucleotides, the CDR3 is TGCAGTTACTACAGGGGCCCAAATCAGCCCCAGCATTTT.

The chain carries TRBV18 and TRBJ2-1; D may be TRBD1 or TRBD2 (6 bases each). CDR1 and CDR2 (germline): KGHSH, LQKENI. CDR3 length equals 19 residues. V lost 8 bases and J lost 5, with 31 bases in between. CDR3: CASRAGVGTSSPLNNEQFF. In nucleotides, the CDR3 is TGTGCCAGCCGAGCAGGGGTCGGGACTTCCTCTCCGCTGAACAATGAGCAGTTCTTC.

This clonotype was counted once. Given a much more abundant clone one base away, this may be a read error. The CDR3, as DNA: TGTGTCAGCAGCTCAACAACCGTACAGCAAGAGACCCAGTACTTC. Its translation: CVSSSTTVQQETQYF. V and J are TRBV7-8 and TRBJ2-5; D not certain. CDR1 is SGHVS and CDR2 is FQNEAQ in the germline V gene. The CDR3 contains 15 residues.

The chain carries TRBV28 and TRBJ1-4; TRBD1 agrees at 8 bases. After removal of 6 bases from V and 0 bases from J, the junction contained 9 bases not matched to a gene. This CDR3 region has 17 residues. CDR1 is MDHEN and CDR2 is SYDVKM in the germline V gene. Written as DNA, the CDR3 is TGTGCCAGCAGCAGACCGGGACAGGTCGCAACTAATGAAAAACTGTTTTTT. Translation: CASSRPGQVATNEKLFF.

The chain combines TRBV18 with TRBJ1-4; D gene ambiguous. Trimming cost V 5 bases and J 6 bases, with 13 bases left between them. The V gene's germline CDR1 is KGHSH and CDR2 LQKENI. The CDR3 is 14 residues long. Here the CDR3 reads CASSKGNHDEKLFF. The CDR3 nucleotides read TGTGCCAGCTCAAAGGGCAACCACGATGAAAAACTGTTTTTT.

The chain joins TRBV6-2 or TRBV6-3 to TRBJ1-1; D not resolved. Germline V gives CDR1 MNHEY, CDR2 SVGEGT. The V end lost 7 bases, the J end lost 1 base, and 13 bases lay between the germline ends. This CDR3 is 14 amino acids long. Written as DNA, the CDR3 is TGTGCCAGCACCGGACGGAGACAGAACACTGAAGCTTTCTTT. Translated, it gives CASTGRRQNTEAFF.

The J gene is TRBJ2-7, the V gene TRBV27; D is possibly TRBD2 (6 bases). The CDR3 is 14 residues long. Trimming took off 5 bases at V and 0 bases at J, with 11 bases between the two ends. Germline V CDR1 and CDR2: MNHEY, SMNVEV (reference sequence). The CDR3 sequence is CASSPSDYSYEQYF. As DNA, the CDR3 is TGTGCCAGCAGTCCGTCGGACTACTCCTACGAGCAGTACTTC.

This chain connects TRBV7-2 to TRBJ1-5, with D maybe TRBD1 (5 bases). The CDR3 is 13 amino acids. Germline CDR1 is SGHTA and CDR2 is FQGNSA. Trimming stripped 3 bases from V and 7 bases from J, with 10 bases between. The CDR3 nucleotides are TGTGCCAGCAGCTTCTGGGGGGACCAGCCCCAGCATTTT. Its translation: CASSFWGDQPQHF.

As concerns this clonotype: Being one base from a much bigger clone, this may be a read error. This sequence joins TRBV2 and TRBJ1-5, with TRBD1 identical over 7 bases. CDR1 and CDR2 from the germline V gene are SNHLY and FYNNEI. The junction had 7 bases not matched to a gene; V was cut back by 5 bases and J by 9 bases. The CDR3 sequence is 13 residues long. The CDR3 region is CASSRGQDRPQHF. As DNA, the CDR3 is TGTGCCAGCAGTCGAGGACAGGACCGGCCCCAGCATTTT.

This clonotype was counted only a few times. CDR3: CSARGFVGQGIGELFF. The CDR3 DNA is TGCAGTGCTAGGGGCTTTGTGGGACAGGGTATAGGGGAGCTGTTTTTT. The rearrangement joins TRBV20-1 to TRBJ2-2; 9 positions agree with TRBD1. This CDR3 contains 16 residues. The V gene end was trimmed by 3 bases and the J gene end by 8 bases; junction bases not matched to a gene: 13. Germline V gives CDR1 DFQATT, CDR2 SNEGSKA (reference sequence).

This clonotype was picked up a small number of times. The gene calls are TRBV24-1 and TRBJ2-1; D not resolved. The CDR3 runs to 16 residues. Germline-derived CDR1 and CDR2 are KGHDR and SFDVKD. The V gene lost 3 bases and the J gene lost 0 bases, with 11 bases spanning the gap. CDR3 nucleotides: TGTGCCACCAGTGATCACCAGGTCAGCTCCTACAATGAGCAGTTCTTC. This sequence encodes CATSDHQVSSYNEQFF.

This clonotype occurred a few times. V and J are TRBV11-2 and TRBJ2-7, with D perhaps TRBD1 (5 bases). CDR1 SGHAT and CDR2 FQNNGV come from the germline V gene. Trimming stripped 1 base from V and 3 bases from J, with 7 bases between. This CDR3 region has 13 residues. CDR3 nucleotides: TGTGCCAGCAGCTTAGGACAGCTCTACGAGCAGTACTTC. It encodes CASSLGQLYEQYF.

By share, this clonotype counts as medium-sized. This chain uses TRBV28 with TRBJ2-7; a weak D match, TRBD2 (6 bases). Trimming removed 8 bases at V and 2 bases at J, with 7 bases between. The length of the CDR3 is 11 residues. Germline V gives CDR1 MDHEN, CDR2 SYDVKM. CDR3 sequence (DNA): TGTGCCAGCTCGGGAGCCTACGAGCAGTACTTC. Translation gives CASSGAYEQYF.

This clonotype occurred a few times. V and J are TRBV19 and TRBJ1-1; D gene ambiguous. The V gene's germline CDR1 is LNHDA and CDR2 SQIVND (reference sequence). CDR3 length: 15 amino acids. V gave up 4 bases and J gave up 0 bases, with 12 bases separating them. The CDR3 loop is CASSSWATMNTEAFF. The CDR3 nucleotides are TGTGCCAGTAGTAGTTGGGCGACCATGAACACTGAAGCTTTCTTT.

This clonotype appeared a few times. This chain uses TRBV3-1 with TRBJ1-1; TRBD1 matches at 7 bases. CDR3 length: 11 residues. Germline values: CDR1 LGHDT, CDR2 YNNKEL (reference sequence). V shed 4 bases, J shed 7 bases, and the junction held 0 bases outside the gene matches. The CDR3 DNA reads TGTGCCAGCAGCCGGACAGGTGAAGCTTTCTTT. This encodes CASSRTGEAFF.

In this sample, this clonotype turned up many times. The rearrangement uses TRBV7-2 and TRBJ1-1; D unclear. This CDR3 region has 14 residues. V lost 3 bases and J lost 1, with 9 bases in between. From germline, CDR1 is SGHTA and CDR2 FQGNSA. CDR3 sequence reads: CASSLAISNTEAFF. As DNA, the CDR3 is TGTGCCAGCAGCTTGGCAATCTCGAACACTGAAGCTTTCTTT.

This clonotype was seen only a few times. The CDR3 here is CASSLALFVINEQFF. The CDR3 DNA is TGTGCCAGCAGCTTGGCTCTCTTTGTCATCAATGAGCAGTTCTTC. This chain uses TRBV5-5 with TRBJ2-1; D not resolved. V was pared by 0 bases and J by 6 bases, with 13 bases between. This CDR3 comprises 15 residues. Germline-derived CDR1 and CDR2 are SGHKS and YYEKEE (reference sequence). The complete variable domain, with remaining parts taken from reference TRBV5-5 and TRBJ2-1, reads DAGVTQSPTHLIKTRGQQVTLRCSPISGHKSVSWYQQVLGQGPQFIFQYYEKEERGRGNFPDRFSARQFPNYSSELNVNALLLGDSALYLCASSLALFVINEQFFGPGTRLTVL.

There are many counts of this clonotype. The rearrangement uses TRBV18 and TRBJ1-5; D is unresolved. CDR1 and CDR2 from the germline V gene are KGHSH and LQKENI. V was pared by 2 bases and J by 8 bases, with 10 bases between. This CDR3 contains 13 residues. The CDR3 nucleotides are TGTGCCAGCTCACCAGGGATCCTCGAGCCCCAGCATTTT. Protein sequence: CASSPGILEPQHF.

This sequence joins TRBV12-3 or TRBV12-4 and TRBJ1-6, with 8 bases fitting TRBD1. CDR3 length: 13 residues. Trimming took 6 bases from V and 10 from J; bases not matched to a gene: 5. The CDR3 protein is CASRDRDTSPLHF. CDR3 nucleotide sequence: TGTGCCAGCAGGGACAGGGATACGTCACCCCTCCACTTT.

This clonotype was counted a few times. The chain uses TRBV20-1 and TRBJ2-3, with a tentative D call TRBD2 (6 bases). The CDR3 has 14 residues. Germline V gene lookup returns CDR1 DFQATT and CDR2 SNEGSKA (reference sequence). CDR3 sequence: CSHGGLAQTDTQYF. CDR3 coding DNA: TGCAGCCACGGGGGTCTAGCGCAGACAGATACGCAGTATTTT.

Concerning this clonotype itself: This may come from a read error, since a much larger clone is one base off. CDR3 coding DNA: TGTGCCAGCAGCCCGGGACCGATGAACACTGAAGCTTTCTTT. Its translation is CASSPGPMNTEAFF. This rearrangement joins TRBV6-1 to TRBJ1-1, with D possibly matching TRBD1 (5 bases). Germline CDR1 MNHNS, CDR2 SASEGT. Trimming removed 6 bases from V and 0 bases from J, with 11 bases in between. This CDR3 is built from 14 residues.

The chain combines TRBV28 with TRBJ2-7, with 9 bases matching TRBD1. The germline CDR1 and CDR2 sequences are MDHEN and SYDVKM. V dropped 5 bases and J dropped 7; count of bases not matched to a gene: 12. CDR3 length: 15 residues. The CDR3 spells CASSGAGTGSLEQYF. CDR3 nucleotide sequence: TGTGCCAGCAGTGGGGCCGGGACAGGGTCTTTGGAGCAGTACTTC.

This clonotype was seen a few times. V gene TRBV20-1 combines with J gene TRBJ2-2; TRBD2 aligns across 14 bases. Germline V CDR1 and CDR2: DFQATT, SNEGSKA (reference sequence). The ends lost 1 base at V and 5 bases at J; junction bases unmatched: 9. The CDR3 runs 18 residues. The CDR3 nucleotides read TGCAGTGCTAGAGTCCCGGGACTAGCGGGAGAAAGAACCGGGGAGCTGTTTTTT. Encoded protein: CSARVPGLAGERTGELFF.

At least ten counts were recorded for this clonotype. This chain links TRBV7-2 with TRBJ1-5; no reliable D call. The CDR3 sequence is 13 residues long. Per germline, CDR1 SGHTA and CDR2 FQGNSA. Trimming took 4 bases from V and 4 from J, leaving 8 bases between them. DNA for the CDR3: TGTGCCAGCAGCTCTACCGTTAATCAGCCCCAGCATTTT. Its protein is CASSSTVNQPQHF.

In nucleotides, the CDR3 is TGCGCCAGCAGCCAAGGTCCGGACACGTACTCCTACGAGCAGTACTTC. It encodes CASSQGPDTYSYEQYF. The chain carries TRBV4-1 and TRBJ2-7; weak D call: TRBD1 (5 bases). The CDR3 consists of 16 residues. V lost 1 base, J lost 0 bases, and 13 bases lay in between. The germline V gene encodes CDR1 MGHRA and CDR2 YSYEKL.

CDR3 DNA: TGTGCCAGCAGCCCTAACTCTCAAGGGGCCTATGGCTACACCTTC. This sequence encodes CASSPNSQGAYGYTF. The chain joins TRBV3-1 to TRBJ1-2; tentative D call: TRBD1 (5 bases). The length of the CDR3 is 15 residues. The germline gives CDR1 LGHDT, CDR2 YNNKEL (reference sequence). The V end lost 4 bases, the J end lost 4 bases, and 16 bases lay between the germline ends. Variable domain in full (rest from reference TRBV3-1 and TRBJ1-2): DTAVSQTPKYLVTQMGNDKSIKCEQNLGHDTMYWYKQDSKKFLKIMFSYNNKELIINETVPNRFSPKSPDKAHLNLHINSLELGDSAVYFCASSPNSQGAYGYTFGSGTRLTVV.

By share, this clonotype counts as medium-sized (0.01 to 0.1%). The V gene is TRBV12-3 or TRBV12-4, the J gene TRBJ2-1; 12 nucleotides line up with TRBD1. The ends lost 4 bases at V and 4 bases at J; junction bases unmatched: 8. The CDR3 loop spans 17 amino acids. The CDR3 nucleotides read TGTGCCAGCAGTTCGGGACAGGGGGCCCTAATATACAATGAGCAGTTCTTC. Amino acid sequence: CASSSGQGALIYNEQFF.

This clonotype appeared many times. The CDR3 bases are TGCGCCAGCAGCCCCTATGGACTAGCGGGGGACTACGAGCAGTACTTC. Translating gives CASSPYGLAGDYEQYF. The V and J genes are TRBV4-3 and TRBJ2-7, with TRBD2 identical over 13 bases. The CDR3 extends over 16 amino acids. From germline, CDR1 is LGHNA and CDR2 YSLEER. V lost 4 bases to trimming and J lost 3 bases; unmatched junction nucleotides: 6.